Below, 21 T cell receptor beta chains from the same sample are listed, as sequenced in a study of cytomegalovirus exposure and HLA in healthy donors. Measured with immunoSEQ multiplex PCR; TCRdb has only the in-frame clones, and not every one. Here the sample spans about 57,000 clones, 80% to 90% being singletons. Sequencing used PBMCs. These TCRs come from a young woman in good health and CMV-seronegative.

The chain recombines TRBV7-8 with TRBJ2-7, with 11 nucleotides matching TRBD2. From germline, CDR1 is SGHVS and CDR2 FQNEAQ. Trimming took 3 bases from V and 2 from J; bases not matched to a gene: 6. The CDR3 is 16 amino acids. In DNA form, the CDR3 reads TGTGCCAGCAGCTTCTCGGGACTAGCGGCAACCTACGAGCAGTACTTC. Translating it yields CASSFSGLAATYEQYF.

This clone was counted between two and nine times. V usage is TRBV6-1 and J usage is TRBJ2-1, with TRBD2 as a possible D gene (5 bases). CDR1 and CDR2 (germline): MNHNS, SASEGT. Between the trimmed V and J ends, which lost 2 bases and 7 bases, there was a span of 6 bases. The CDR3 contains 12 residues. The CDR3 nucleotides are TGTGCCAGCAGTGAAAGACTAAATGAGCAGTTCTTC. Its translation is CASSERLNEQFF.

The count of this clone is one. J is TRBJ2-1 and V is TRBV4-2, with 11 bases matching TRBD2. The CDR3 loop spans 17 amino acids. From germline, CDR1 is LGHNA and CDR2 YNFKEQ. Germline trimming cut 0 bases from V and 7 bases from J; bases unmatched to any gene: 8. The CDR3 here is CASSQETVAGGRNEQFF. CDR3 nucleotide sequence: TGTGCCAGCAGCCAAGAAACCGTAGCGGGAGGGAGGAATGAGCAGTTCTTC.

V usage is TRBV29-1 and J usage is TRBJ1-1; 8 bases agree with TRBD1. Germline lookup yields CDR1 SQVTM and CDR2 ANQGSEA. V lost 5 bases and J lost 1; bases outside the gene matches: 9. The CDR3 runs 15 residues. Written as DNA, the CDR3 is TGCAGCGTTTCTGGGTACAGGGGGTCGAACACTGAAGCTTTCTTT. As protein: CSVSGYRGSNTEAFF.

The chain links TRBV5-1 to TRBJ2-5, with D perhaps TRBD2 (5 bases). V was pared by 4 bases and J by 2 bases, with 12 bases between. The germline gives CDR1 SGHRS, CDR2 YFSETQ. The CDR3 is 14 amino acids. The CDR3 nucleotides are TGCGCCAGCAGCGTCGCTCCGGGGCAAGAGACCCAGTACTTC. As protein: CASSVAPGQETQYF. The variable domain in full, completed from reference TRBV5-1 and TRBJ2-5, reads KAGVTQTPRYLIKTRGQQVTLSCSPISGHRSVSWYQQTPGQGLQFLFEYFSETQRNKGNFPGRFSGRQFSNSRSEMNVSTLELGDSALYLCASSVAPGQETQYFGPGTRLLVL.

The chain employs TRBV27 and TRBJ2-7; possibly TRBD1 for D (6 bases). CDR3 length: 14 residues. Germline V CDR1 and CDR2: MNHEY, SMNVEV (reference sequence). V was trimmed by 5 bases and J by 3 bases, leaving 14 bases between them. In DNA, the CDR3 is TGTGCCAGCAGTCCGCAGACAGGCCGCTACGAGCAGTACTTC. The encoded protein is CASSPQTGRYEQYF.

This clone was counted a few times. This chain joins TRBV28 and TRBJ2-7; D remains unclear. CDR1 is MDHEN and CDR2 is SYDVKM in the germline V gene. The CDR3 runs to 12 residues. Trimming took 8 bases from V and 2 from J, leaving 10 bases between them. DNA of the CDR3: TGTGCCAGCTCATGGCTAGCCTACGAGCAGTACTTC. Translation: CASSWLAYEQYF.

V usage is TRBV30 and J usage is TRBJ1-4, with D perhaps matching TRBD1 (6 bases). V was clipped by 4 bases and J by 8 bases, with 26 bases between them. There are 17 residues in the CDR3. The V gene's germline CDR1 is GTSNPN and CDR2 SVGIG (reference sequence). This chain's CDR3 is CAWTERIFRGQKEKLFF. The CDR3 DNA follows: TGTGCCTGGACCGAACGCATTTTCAGGGGCCAGAAGGAAAAACTGTTTTTT.

The rearrangement uses TRBV11-2 and TRBJ2-5; 8 bases are shared with TRBD1. CDR1 and CDR2 from the germline V gene are SGHAT and FQNNGV. The trim removed 3 bases at V and 4 bases at J, leaving 7 bases unmatched. This CDR3 is 15 amino acids long. CDR3 protein: CASSLQGAKGETQYF. The CDR3 bases are TGTGCCAGCAGCTTGCAGGGGGCTAAGGGAGAGACCCAGTACTTC.

V gene TRBV7-2 combines with J gene TRBJ1-5; a weak D match, TRBD1 (5 bases). V was trimmed by 2 bases and J by 6 bases, leaving 11 bases between them. The germline gives CDR1 SGHTA, CDR2 FQGNSA. The CDR3 loop spans 14 amino acids. The CDR3 sequence: CASSLSGGGQPQHF. DNA of the CDR3: TGTGCCAGCAGCTTATCGGGGGGAGGTCAGCCCCAGCATTTT. The full variable domain, in which reference TRBV7-2 and TRBJ1-5 provide the parts outside the CDR3, is GAGVSQSPSNKVTEKGKDVELRCDPISGHTALYWYRQSLGQGLEFLIYFQGNSAPDKSGLPSDRFSAERTGGSVSTLTIQRTQQEDSAVYLCASSLSGGGQPQHFGDGTRLSIL.

V and J are TRBV6-5 and TRBJ1-5; the D is unclear. CDR1 and CDR2 (germline): MNHEY, SVGAGI. V was clipped by 4 bases and J by 0 bases, with 4 bases between them. The CDR3 contains 13 residues. CDR3 loop: CASSSLSNQPQHF. CDR3 coding DNA: TGTGCCAGCAGTTCTCTTAGCAATCAGCCCCAGCATTTT.

This chain connects TRBV6-4 to TRBJ2-2; 10 bases agree with TRBD2. V lost 4 bases, J lost 6 bases, and 5 bases stayed unmatched. Germline V lookup: CDR1 MRHNA, CDR2 SNTAGT. The CDR3 totals 15 residues. CDR3 in amino acids: CASSGEAGGPGELFF. The CDR3 DNA follows: TGTGCCAGCAGTGGCGAAGCGGGGGGGCCCGGGGAGCTGTTTTTT.

The genes are TRBV7-9 and TRBJ1-1; D gene ambiguous. CDR1 and CDR2 from the germline V gene are SEHNR and FQNEAQ (reference sequence). V was cut by 5 bases and J by 1 base, with 17 bases left in between. The CDR3 covers 16 residues. The CDR3 region has the DNA TGTGCCAGCAGCCCCCCGATGAGGTCCAAGAACACTGAAGCTTTCTTT. Its protein product is CASSPPMRSKNTEAFF. The complete variable domain, with remaining parts taken from reference TRBV7-9 and TRBJ1-1, reads DTGVSQNPRHKITKRGQNVTFRCDPISEHNRLYWYRQTLGQGPEFLTYFQNEAQLEKSRLLSDRFSAERPKGSFSTLEIQRTEQGDSAMYLCASSPPMRSKNTEAFFGQGTRLTVV.

J is TRBJ2-1 and V is TRBV11-2, with 7 nucleotides matching TRBD2. The V gene end was trimmed by 4 bases and the J gene end by 4 bases; junction bases not matched to a gene: 10. The CDR3 sequence is 16 residues long. CDR1 is SGHAT, CDR2 FQNNGV, per germline. This CDR3 is CASSSVGAGVYNEQFF. The CDR3 bases are TGTGCCAGCAGCTCCGTCGGCGCGGGGGTTTACAATGAGCAGTTCTTC.

The chain recombines TRBV15 with TRBJ2-3; D remains ambiguous. In germline, CDR1 is LNHNV, CDR2 YYDKDF (reference sequence). The CDR3 extends over 16 amino acids. The V end was cut by 4 bases, the J end by 5 bases, with 19 bases between. The CDR3 nucleotides read TGTGCCACCAGCACGAACCTCGTCTCCTCAGGAGATACGCAGTATTTT. It yields the protein CATSTNLVSSGDTQYF.

The chain couples TRBV30 to TRBJ2-2; D may be TRBD2 (7 bases). CDR3 length: 16 amino acids. Germline CDR1 and CDR2: GTSNPN and SVGIG (reference sequence). The V and J ends lost 4 bases and 1 base respectively, with 16 bases between them. CDR3 residues: CAWTRGGVVNTGELFF. Here the CDR3 DNA reads TGTGCCTGGACCCGAGGGGGGGTGGTGAACACCGGGGAGCTGTTTTTT.

CDR3 DNA: TGTGCCAGCAGTGATGTAGGTAGAGGGTATAGCAATCAGCCCCAGCATTTT. Residues: CASSDVGRGYSNQPQHF. The rearrangement uses TRBV2 and TRBJ1-5; unclear D gene. The CDR3 has 17 amino acids. Trimming shortened V by 3 bases and J by 0 bases, and 15 bases separated the two germline ends. Germline V CDR1 and CDR2: SNHLY, FYNNEI.

This chain uses TRBV28 with TRBJ2-4; D not resolved. V lost 7 bases and J lost 5, with 6 bases in between. The CDR3 has 11 residues. CDR1 and CDR2 from the germline V gene are MDHEN and SYDVKM. CDR3 sequence (DNA): TGTGCCAGCACGGCGGAAAACATTCAGTACTTC. Its translation: CASTAENIQYF.

The chain links TRBV7-9 to TRBJ2-1; 16 bases align to TRBD2. This CDR3 has 17 residues. Germline V lookup: CDR1 SEHNR, CDR2 FQNEAQ (reference sequence). Trimming removed 5 bases from V and 6 bases from J; junction bases left unmatched: 7. CDR3 nucleotides: TGTGCCAGCAGCCGACCGGGACTAGCGGGAGGGCCCAATGAGCAGTTCTTC. As protein: CASSRPGLAGGPNEQFF.

V gene TRBV25-1 combines with J gene TRBJ2-3; 7 positions agree with TRBD1. CDR1 is MGHDK, CDR2 SYGVNS, per germline. There are 16 residues in the CDR3. After removal of 2 bases from V and 4 bases from J, the junction contained 9 bases not matched to a gene. The CDR3 spells CASSEGTDGASDTQYF. CDR3 nucleotides: TGTGCCAGCAGTGAAGGGACAGACGGGGCTTCAGATACGCAGTATTTT.

The chain is built from TRBV4-1 and TRBJ1-5; possible D gene TRBD1, 6 bases. The CDR3 is made up of 14 amino acids. CDR1 and CDR2 from the germline V gene are MGHRA and YSYEKL. The V end lost 1 base, the J end lost 2 bases, and 6 bases lay between the germline ends. The CDR3 protein is CASSQGQGNQPQHF. The DNA of the CDR3 is TGCGCCAGCAGCCAAGGACAGGGCAATCAGCCCCAGCATTTT.